These 14 T cell receptor beta chains came from one sample sequenced in a study of T cells in Graves' hyperthyroidism and ophthalmopathy. The investigators amplified TCR beta CDR3 regions from RNA transcripts. Primed by the HTBI set, a first-round RT-PCR was run on the TCR CDR3. A single record per CDR3 protein comes from TCRdb applying MiXCR to the multiplex PCR reads. The table shows about 300,000 distinct CDR3 sequences, with approximately 18% occurring only once. The source material was blood. All receptors derive from a man aged 45-65 years with Graves' ophthalmopathy.

The CDR3 loop is CASSKQGPPYEQYF. The CDR3 DNA reads TGTGCCAGCAGTAAGCAGGGGCCTCCCTACGAGCAGTACTTC. This chain connects TRBV6-1 to TRBJ2-7; D perhaps matches TRBD1 (6 bases). CDR3 size: 14 residues. CDR1 and CDR2 from the germline V gene are MNHNS and SASEGT. With 5 bases removed from V and 2 bases from J, the gap between germline ends came to 13 bases.

Only a few counts were recorded for this clonotype. V gene TRBV28 combines with J gene TRBJ2-7; 10 bases are shared with TRBD2. The germline V gene encodes CDR1 MDHEN and CDR2 SYDVKM. The CDR3 spans 13 residues. After removal of 10 bases from V and 5 bases from J, the junction contained 8 bases not matched to a gene. The CDR3 sequence: CATLSGRKNEQYF. CDR3 sequence (DNA): TGTGCCACCCTTAGCGGGAGGAAGAACGAGCAGTACTTC.

The chain is built from TRBV5-1 and TRBJ2-5, with 9 bases matching TRBD2. The CDR3 extends over 16 amino acids. V lost 0 bases and J lost 5; bases outside the gene matches: 8. Per germline, CDR1 SGHRS and CDR2 YFSETQ. The CDR3, as DNA: TGCGCCAGCAGCTTGGAGGGTAGCGGGAGTGGTGAGACCCAGTACTTC. Encoded protein: CASSLEGSGSGETQYF.

This chain links TRBV28 with TRBJ1-5; weak D call: TRBD1 (6 bases). CDR3 length equals 15 residues. Deletions cut 7 bases from V and 6 bases from J, with 19 bases between. Germline CDR1 and CDR2: MDHEN and SYDVKM. CDR3: CASIPGTLRSQPQHF. CDR3 DNA sequence: TGTGCCAGCATCCCCGGGACACTCCGCAGTCAGCCCCAGCATTTT. The complete variable domain, with remaining parts taken from reference TRBV28 and TRBJ1-5, reads DVKVTQSSRYLVKRTGEKVFLECVQDMDHENMFWYRQDPGLGLRLIYFSYDVKMKEKGDIPEGYSVSREKKERFSLILESASTNQTSMYLCASIPGTLRSQPQHFGDGTRLSIL.

This sequence joins TRBV10-3 and TRBJ2-2, with 10 bases lining up with TRBD1. CDR1 and CDR2 from the germline V gene are ENHRY and SYGVKD. The CDR3 has 14 residues. Trimming removed 6 bases from V and 3 bases from J; junction bases left unmatched: 1. CDR3 sequence: CAIRGTGDTGELFF. CDR3 DNA: TGTGCCATCAGGGGGACAGGGGACACCGGGGAGCTGTTTTTT.

The gene calls are TRBV13 and TRBJ2-3; D not certain. Germline V lookup: CDR1 PRHDT, CDR2 FYEKMQ (reference sequence). This CDR3 comprises 12 residues. V was pared by 8 bases and J by 2 bases, with 8 bases between. CDR3 loop: CASSRVTDTQYF. CDR3 bases: TGTGCCAGCTCTCGGGTCACAGATACGCAGTATTTT.

The chain joins TRBV10-3 to TRBJ2-2, with TRBD2 matching over 8 bases. The CDR3 runs to 16 residues. Germline trimming cut 4 bases from V and 0 bases from J; bases unmatched to any gene: 4. Per germline, CDR1 ENHRY and CDR2 SYGVKD. CDR3 coding DNA: TGTGCCATCAGTGCAGAGGGACTAGCGAACACCGGGGAGCTGTTTTTT. Translating it yields CAISAEGLANTGELFF.

This clonotype was detected a few times. The rearrangement joins TRBV5-5 to TRBJ2-4; TRBD1 might be the D (8 bases). Germline V CDR1 and CDR2: SGHKS, YYEKEE (reference sequence). The CDR3 runs to 14 residues. V lost 6 bases and J 7 bases, leaving 17 bases between the germline ends. In DNA, the CDR3 is TGTGCCAGCATTCAGGGGGCGGGGGTGAACATTCAGTACTTC. It translates to CASIQGAGVNIQYF.

With respect to this clonotype: Since a much larger clone is just one base distant, this may be a read error. The gene calls are TRBV6-1 and TRBJ2-7; 8 nucleotides align to TRBD1. The V gene end was trimmed by 4 bases and the J gene end by 3 bases; junction bases not matched to a gene: 2. The CDR3 is 13 amino acids. The germline gives CDR1 MNHNS, CDR2 SASEGT. CDR3 coding DNA: TGTGCCAGCAGTGTGGACAGGGACTACGAGCAGTACTTC. The encoded protein is CASSVDRDYEQYF.

This clonotype has at least ten counts. The chain joins TRBV30 to TRBJ2-1; 12 positions match TRBD2. CDR3 size: 15 residues. Germline CDR1 reads GTSNPN; CDR2 reads SVGIG (reference sequence). V lost 0 bases and J lost 7; bases outside the gene matches: 4. The CDR3 DNA reads TGTGCCTGGAGTGTCCAGGGGACTAGCGGGAATGAGCAGTTCTTC. Amino acid sequence: CAWSVQGTSGNEQFF.

This clonotype has at least ten counts. The J gene is TRBJ1-2, the V gene TRBV5-6; 9 bases match TRBD1. The CDR3 runs to 13 residues. Germline loops: CDR1 SGHDT, CDR2 YYEEEE. V gave up 4 bases and J gave up 7 bases; unmatched junction bases: 5. CDR3 loop: CASSLKQGAGYTF. The CDR3 DNA sequence: TGTGCCAGCAGCCTAAAACAGGGGGCTGGCTACACCTTC.

This clonotype was counted at least ten times. At one end the junction does not follow the germline gene, possibly because of a read error. The CDR3: CASSYSQIGRPTYEQYF. The CDR3 DNA reads as TGTGCCAGCAGCTACTCTCAGATCGGCAGGCCCACCTACGAGCAGTACTTC. The J gene is TRBJ2-7, the V gene TRBV6-2 or TRBV6-3; D is ambiguous. In germline, CDR1 is MNHEY, CDR2 SVGEGT. There are 17 residues in the CDR3.

This clonotype has a handful of counts. The chain combines TRBV13 with TRBJ2-1; D is possibly TRBD2 (6 bases). Per the germline V gene, CDR1 is PRHDT and CDR2 is FYEKMQ (reference sequence). The V end was cut by 5 bases, the J end by 3 bases, with 17 bases between. The CDR3 consists of 16 residues. The CDR3 coding sequence is TGTGCCAGCAGCCTAGTACTAGCAGACGACTACAATGAGCAGTTCTTC. Its protein is CASSLVLADDYNEQFF. Drawing the rest from reference TRBV13 and TRBJ2-1, the complete variable domain is AAGVIQSPRHLIKEKRETATLKCYPIPRHDTVYWYQQGPGQDPQFLISFYEKMQSDKGSIPDRFSAQQFSDYHSELNMSSLELGDSALYFCASSLVLADDYNEQFFGPGTRLTVL.

Points on this clonotype: A read error may be the cause here, since a much bigger clone is one base away. The chain couples TRBV6-2 or TRBV6-3 to TRBJ1-2, with a weak D call TRBD1 (5 bases). V gave up 2 bases and J gave up 2 bases, with 9 bases separating them. The CDR3 loop spans 14 amino acids. The germline V gene encodes CDR1 MNHEY and CDR2 SVGEGT. The CDR3 loop reads CASSYDSLNYGYTF. CDR3 DNA sequence: TGTGCCAGCAGTTACGACAGCCTGAACTATGGCTACACCTTC.